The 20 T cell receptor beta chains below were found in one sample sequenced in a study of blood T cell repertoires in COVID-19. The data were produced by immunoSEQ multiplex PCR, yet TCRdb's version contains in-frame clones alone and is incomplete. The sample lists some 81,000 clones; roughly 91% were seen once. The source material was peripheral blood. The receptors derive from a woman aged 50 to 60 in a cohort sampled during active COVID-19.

The CDR3 nucleotides are TGTGCCAGCAGTTCCCCGGGGGTAGGGATGGGGTTTCGGTACGAGCAGTACTTC. This gives the protein CASSSPGVGMGFRYEQYF. This rearrangement joins TRBV28 to TRBJ2-7, with TRBD2 as a possible D gene (6 bases). Trimming cost V 4 bases and J 4 bases, with 26 bases left between them. Germline-derived CDR1 and CDR2 are MDHEN and SYDVKM. CDR3 length equals 18 residues.

CDR3 loop: CASSSRGQGAYEQFF. The CDR3 DNA is TGTGCCAGCAGCTCTCGGGGACAGGGGGCCTATGAGCAGTTCTTC. The chain employs TRBV7-9 and TRBJ2-1, with TRBD1 matching 12 bases. Trimming cost V 4 bases and J 8 bases; bases outside gene matches: 6. The CDR3 loop spans 15 amino acids. From germline, CDR1 is SEHNR and CDR2 FQNEAQ (reference sequence).

The CDR3 DNA is TGTGCCAGTAGTATTGGCACCACCTACAATGAGCAGTTCTTC. This gives the protein CASSIGTTYNEQFF. The V and J genes are TRBV19 and TRBJ2-1; D uncertain. This CDR3 is 14 amino acids long. Germline V CDR1 and CDR2: LNHDA, SQIVND (reference sequence). Trimming removed 3 bases from V and 2 bases from J, with 8 bases in between.

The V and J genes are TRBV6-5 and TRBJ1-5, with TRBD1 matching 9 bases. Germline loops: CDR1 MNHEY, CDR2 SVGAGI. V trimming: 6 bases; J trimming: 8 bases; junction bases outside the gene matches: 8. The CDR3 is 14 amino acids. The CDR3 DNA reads TGTGCCAGCAGCTCGGACAGGGGCATCAAGCCCCAGCATTTT. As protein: CASSSDRGIKPQHF.

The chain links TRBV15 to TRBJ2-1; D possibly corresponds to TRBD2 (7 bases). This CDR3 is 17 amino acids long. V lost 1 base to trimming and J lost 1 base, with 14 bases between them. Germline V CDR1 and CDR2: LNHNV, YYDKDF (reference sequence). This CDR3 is CATSRGGGAGSYNEQFF. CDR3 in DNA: TGTGCCACCAGCAGAGGGGGGGGCGCGGGATCCTACAATGAGCAGTTCTTC.

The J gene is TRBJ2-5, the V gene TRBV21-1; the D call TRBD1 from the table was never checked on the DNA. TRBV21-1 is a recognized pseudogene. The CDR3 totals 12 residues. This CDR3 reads CASTRSQETQYF. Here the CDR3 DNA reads TGTGCCAGCACCAGGTCCCAAGAGACCCAGTACTTC.

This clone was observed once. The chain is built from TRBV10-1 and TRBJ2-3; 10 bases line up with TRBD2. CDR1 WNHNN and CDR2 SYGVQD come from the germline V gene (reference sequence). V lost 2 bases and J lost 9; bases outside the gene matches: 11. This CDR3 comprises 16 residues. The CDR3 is CASSEGLWTSGTTQYF. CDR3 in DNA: TGCGCCAGCAGTGAGGGGTTGTGGACTAGCGGAACCACGCAGTATTTT.

The CDR3 reads CASSSTGAGDYEQYF. The CDR3 DNA reads TGCGCCAGCAGCTCGACAGGGGCCGGCGACTACGAGCAGTACTTC. The gene calls are TRBV5-1 and TRBJ2-7; 8 positions match TRBD1. The V gene end was trimmed by 3 bases and the J gene end by 3 bases; junction bases not matched to a gene: 8. The V gene's germline CDR1 is SGHRS and CDR2 YFSETQ. The CDR3 runs to 15 residues.

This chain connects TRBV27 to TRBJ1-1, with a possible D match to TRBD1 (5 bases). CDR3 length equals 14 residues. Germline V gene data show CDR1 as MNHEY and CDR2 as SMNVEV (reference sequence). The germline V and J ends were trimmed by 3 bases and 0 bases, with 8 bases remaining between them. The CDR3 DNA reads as TGTGCCAGCAGTTTCGGGGGTTTGAACACTGAAGCTTTCTTT. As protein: CASSFGGLNTEAFF.

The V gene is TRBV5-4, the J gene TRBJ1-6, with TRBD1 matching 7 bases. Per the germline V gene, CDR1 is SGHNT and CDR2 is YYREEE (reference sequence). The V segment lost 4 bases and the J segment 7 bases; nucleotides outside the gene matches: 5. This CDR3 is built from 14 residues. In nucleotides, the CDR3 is TGTGCCAGCAGCCCCGGACAGGCCAATTCACCCCTCCACTTT. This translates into CASSPGQANSPLHF.

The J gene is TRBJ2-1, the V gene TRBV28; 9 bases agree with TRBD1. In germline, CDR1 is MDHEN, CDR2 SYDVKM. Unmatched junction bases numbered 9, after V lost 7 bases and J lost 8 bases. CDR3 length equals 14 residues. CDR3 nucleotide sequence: TGTGCCAGCACCAGAGGGACAGGGATTCATGAGCAGTTCTTC. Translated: CASTRGTGIHEQFF.

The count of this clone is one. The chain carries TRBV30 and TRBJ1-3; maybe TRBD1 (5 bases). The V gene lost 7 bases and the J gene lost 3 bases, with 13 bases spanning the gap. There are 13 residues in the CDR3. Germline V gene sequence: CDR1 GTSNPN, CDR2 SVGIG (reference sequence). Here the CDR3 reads CASSGGGGNTIYF. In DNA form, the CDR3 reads TGTGCCTCCTCGGGGGGAGGTGGAAACACCATATATTTT.

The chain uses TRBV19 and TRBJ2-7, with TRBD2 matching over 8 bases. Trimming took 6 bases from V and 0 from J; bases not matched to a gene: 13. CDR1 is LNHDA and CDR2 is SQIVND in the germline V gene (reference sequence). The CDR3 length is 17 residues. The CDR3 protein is CASSYSGTRDSSYEQYF. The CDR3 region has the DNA TGTGCCAGTAGCTACTCCGGGACTAGGGATAGCTCCTACGAGCAGTACTTC.

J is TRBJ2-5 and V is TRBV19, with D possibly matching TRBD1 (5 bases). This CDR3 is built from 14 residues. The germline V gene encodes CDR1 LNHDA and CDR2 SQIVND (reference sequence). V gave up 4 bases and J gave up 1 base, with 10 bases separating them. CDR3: CASSTAGPQETQYF. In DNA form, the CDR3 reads TGTGCCAGTAGTACCGCAGGGCCCCAAGAGACCCAGTACTTC.

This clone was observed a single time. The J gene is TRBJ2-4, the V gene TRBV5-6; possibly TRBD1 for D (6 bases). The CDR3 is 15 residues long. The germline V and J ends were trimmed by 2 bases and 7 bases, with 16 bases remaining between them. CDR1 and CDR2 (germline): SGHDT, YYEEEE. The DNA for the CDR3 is TGTGCCAGCAGCTTCAGGGGAATAGGTTGGAACATTCAGTACTTC. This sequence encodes CASSFRGIGWNIQYF.

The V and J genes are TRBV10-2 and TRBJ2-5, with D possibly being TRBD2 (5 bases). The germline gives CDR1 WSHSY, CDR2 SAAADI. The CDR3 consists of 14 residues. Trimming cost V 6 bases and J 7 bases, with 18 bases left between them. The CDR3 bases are TGCGCCAGCAGATCCGGGGATCGGGTGTGGACCCAGTACTTC. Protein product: CASRSGDRVWTQYF.

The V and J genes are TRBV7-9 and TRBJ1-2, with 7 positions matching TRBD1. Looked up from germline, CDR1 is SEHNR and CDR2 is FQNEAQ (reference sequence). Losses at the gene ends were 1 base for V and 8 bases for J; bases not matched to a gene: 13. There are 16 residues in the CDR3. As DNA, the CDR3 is TGTGCCAGCAGCTTAGAACCTGGGCAGGGGGGCCGGGGCTACACCTTC. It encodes CASSLEPGQGGRGYTF. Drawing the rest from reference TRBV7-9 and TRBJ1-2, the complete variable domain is DTGVSQNPRHKITKRGQNVTFRCDPISEHNRLYWYRQTLGQGPEFLTYFQNEAQLEKSRLLSDRFSAERPKGSFSTLEIQRTEQGDSAMYLCASSLEPGQGGRGYTFGSGTRLTVV.

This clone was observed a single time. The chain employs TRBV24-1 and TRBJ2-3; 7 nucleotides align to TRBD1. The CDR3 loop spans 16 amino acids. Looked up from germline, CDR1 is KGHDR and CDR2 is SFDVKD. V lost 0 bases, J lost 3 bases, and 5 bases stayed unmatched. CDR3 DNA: TGTGCCACCAGTGATTTGGAGACAGGGTGGACAGATACGCAGTATTTT. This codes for CATSDLETGWTDTQYF.

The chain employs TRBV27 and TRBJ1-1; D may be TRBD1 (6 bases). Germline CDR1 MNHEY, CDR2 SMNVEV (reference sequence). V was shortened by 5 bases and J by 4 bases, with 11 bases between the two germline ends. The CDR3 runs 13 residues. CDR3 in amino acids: CASSTNRVTEAFF. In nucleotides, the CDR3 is TGTGCCAGCAGTACTAACAGGGTCACTGAAGCTTTCTTT.

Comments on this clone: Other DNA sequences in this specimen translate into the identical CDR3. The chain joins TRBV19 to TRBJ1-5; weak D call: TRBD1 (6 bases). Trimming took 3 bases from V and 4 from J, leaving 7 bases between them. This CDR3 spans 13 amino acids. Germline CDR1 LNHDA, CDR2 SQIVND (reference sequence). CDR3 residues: CASSIRGNQPQHF. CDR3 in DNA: TGTGCCAGTAGTATCAGGGGAAATCAGCCCCAGCATTTT.